The 30 T cell receptor beta chains given below trace back to one sample, sequenced in a study of human T cells and chemical hapten exposure. TCRdb re-called the RACE reads with MiXCR, one entry per CDR3 protein. The profile covers more than 150,000 distinct CDR3 sequences, with 25% to 30% appearing a single time and less than 3% taken by the ten largest. The time point: pre-sensitization, week 0. Treatment indicated: therapeutic diphenylcyclopropenone sensitization with weekly scalp DPC. Source: whole blood, taken in connection with sensitization to the hapten diphenylcyclopropenone (DPC). The receptors were sampled from a woman between 25 and 40 years old with alopecia areata. Some clones in this sample may be carry-over from other donors' samples.

This clonotype has just a few counts. The chain couples TRBV7-9 to TRBJ2-5; the match to TRBD1 covers 9 bases. Germline loops: CDR1 SEHNR, CDR2 FQNEAQ (reference sequence). The V segment lost 4 bases and the J segment 3 bases; nucleotides outside the gene matches: 3. The length of the CDR3 is 14 residues. The CDR3 DNA reads as TGTGCCAGCAGCTCGACAGGGGGTAAAGAGACCCAGTACTTC. Translating gives CASSSTGGKETQYF.

This clonotype has more than one count but fewer than ten. The V gene is TRBV28, the J gene TRBJ2-5; TRBD1 matches 9 bases. The CDR3 totals 15 residues. CDR1 MDHEN and CDR2 SYDVKM come from the germline V gene. J was trimmed by 5 bases and V by 5 bases; bases with no gene match: 9. The CDR3 region has the DNA TGTGCCAGCAGTCCCGGGACAGGGACTACGGAGACCCAGTACTTC. It encodes CASSPGTGTTETQYF.

The chain has TRBV20-1 and TRBJ2-3, with TRBD1 matching 9 bases. V gave up 6 bases and J gave up 4 bases; unmatched junction bases: 5. Germline assignment: CDR1 DFQATT and CDR2 SNEGSKA (reference sequence). The CDR3 sequence is 13 residues long. The DNA for the CDR3 is TGCAGTGCCGGGGACAGGGACCCAGATACGCAGTATTTT. Protein: CSAGDRDPDTQYF.

The chain has TRBV12-3 or TRBV12-4 and TRBJ2-2, with D perhaps matching TRBD2 (5 bases). Deletions cut 2 bases from V and 6 bases from J, with 10 bases between. This CDR3 comprises 14 residues. This chain's CDR3 is CASSLWGVAGELFF. The DNA for the CDR3 is TGTGCCAGCAGTTTATGGGGAGTCGCCGGGGAGCTGTTTTTT.

This sequence joins TRBV28 and TRBJ2-7; TRBD1 aligns across 7 bases. Looked up from germline, CDR1 is MDHEN and CDR2 is SYDVKM. This CDR3 has 17 amino acids. V lost 5 bases, J lost 3 bases, and 16 bases stayed unmatched. CDR3: CASSRPSSDRRNYEQYF. The CDR3 DNA sequence: TGTGCCAGCAGTCGGCCCTCCTCGGACAGGCGAAACTACGAGCAGTACTTC.

This chain joins TRBV23-1 and TRBJ2-1; D remains unclear. TRBV23-1 is an ORF, and what it does is uncertain. The CDR3 is 13 residues long. Between the trimmed V and J ends, which lost 7 bases and 4 bases, there was a span of 11 bases. This CDR3 reads CASTGPVYNEQFF. CDR3 nucleotide sequence: TGCGCCAGCACGGGCCCGGTATACAATGAGCAGTTCTTC.

The J gene is TRBJ1-2, the V gene TRBV5-1; 9 nucleotides agree with TRBD1. The V gene end was trimmed by 4 bases and the J gene end by 7 bases; junction bases not matched to a gene: 8. The V gene's germline CDR1 is SGHRS and CDR2 YFSETQ. The CDR3 consists of 14 residues. For the CDR3, the DNA is TGCGCCAGCAGCACGGACAGGGGTCCGTTTGGCTACACCTTC. This encodes CASSTDRGPFGYTF.

J is TRBJ2-1 and V is TRBV4-3; 7 bases line up with TRBD2. Trimming took 2 bases from V and 9 from J; bases not matched to a gene: 7. CDR1 is LGHNA and CDR2 is YSLEER in the germline V gene. The CDR3 contains 14 residues. CDR3 sequence (DNA): TGCGCCAGCAGCCAAACCCGGGGGAGGGGTGAGCAGTTCTTC. Residues: CASSQTRGRGEQFF.

The chain links TRBV11-2 to TRBJ2-5; D gene ambiguous. V shed 4 bases and J shed 5 bases, with 14 bases lying between them. Germline assignment: CDR1 SGHAT and CDR2 FQNNGV. The CDR3 is 14 residues long. The CDR3: CASSSPSLGETQYF. In DNA, the CDR3 is TGTGCCAGCAGCTCTCCGTCCTTAGGGGAGACCCAGTACTTC.

This clonotype showed up just a few times. The J gene is TRBJ2-3, the V gene TRBV9; TRBD2 aligns across 9 bases. CDR3 length equals 12 residues. The trim removed 4 bases at V and 14 bases at J, leaving 8 bases unmatched. Germline lookup yields CDR1 SGDLS and CDR2 YYNGEE. The CDR3 DNA sequence: TGTGCCAGCAGCTCTCCACCGGGACTAGCGTATTTT. Protein product: CASSSPPGLAYF.

The chain has TRBV10-3 and TRBJ2-7; a possible D gene is TRBD1 (5 bases). CDR3 length equals 14 residues. The germline CDR1 and CDR2 sequences are ENHRY and SYGVKD. With 0 bases removed from V and 6 bases from J, the gap between germline ends came to 12 bases. The CDR3: CAISESGVSGEQYF. CDR3 nucleotide sequence: TGTGCCATCAGTGAGTCAGGGGTTTCGGGCGAGCAGTACTTC.

The chain has TRBV6-2 or TRBV6-3 and TRBJ2-7, with D tentatively TRBD2 (6 bases). V was clipped by 7 bases and J by 4 bases, with 11 bases between them. CDR3 length: 12 amino acids. Germline values: CDR1 MNHEY, CDR2 SVGEGT. CDR3 sequence reads: CASMGGEYEQYF. The CDR3 DNA sequence: TGTGCCAGCATGGGCGGGGAGTACGAGCAGTACTTC.

This sequence joins TRBV9 and TRBJ2-1; 8 bases line up with TRBD2. CDR3 length: 16 amino acids. Germline V gene lookup returns CDR1 SGDLS and CDR2 YYNGEE. Trimming at V came to 0 bases and at J to 2 bases, leaving 4 bases not matched to a gene. For the CDR3, the DNA is TGTGCCAGCAGCGTAGCGACGGGAGGGCCCTACAATGAGCAGTTCTTC. It encodes CASSVATGGPYNEQFF.

The CDR3 protein is CASSVSGIEQFF. CDR3 coding DNA: TGTGCCAGCAGTGTATCGGGGATTGAGCAGTTCTTC. V usage is TRBV6-2 or TRBV6-3 and J usage is TRBJ2-1; D is possibly TRBD2 (5 bases). From germline, CDR1 is MNHEY and CDR2 SVGEGT. V lost 5 bases and J lost 9, with 11 bases in between. This CDR3 has 12 residues.

This clonotype was observed a few times. V gene TRBV5-5 combines with J gene TRBJ2-3; 7 bases fit TRBD2. CDR3 length: 16 amino acids. Germline-derived CDR1 and CDR2 are SGHKS and YYEKEE (reference sequence). V lost 6 bases and J lost 3; bases outside the gene matches: 13. The CDR3 region has the DNA TGTGCCAGCACCTCCGGAGCGGGGCTGAAGACAGATACGCAGTATTTT. It yields the protein CASTSGAGLKTDTQYF.

V is TRBV27 and J is TRBJ1-6; D is undetermined. The CDR3 has 15 residues. In germline, CDR1 is MNHEY, CDR2 SMNVEV (reference sequence). V shed 6 bases and J shed 8 bases, with 17 bases lying between them. The CDR3 loop is CASRWGGSEDSPLHF. CDR3 nucleotides: TGTGCCAGCAGATGGGGAGGGTCCGAGGATTCACCCCTCCACTTT.

This clonotype was seen only once. The chain is built from TRBV6-2 or TRBV6-3 and TRBJ2-7, with 13 nucleotides matching TRBD2. The CDR3 has 15 amino acids. V was pared by 6 bases and J by 4 bases, with 6 bases of the junction left unmatched. Germline V lookup: CDR1 MNHEY, CDR2 SVGEGT. This CDR3 is CASRRLAGGGYEQYF. As DNA, the CDR3 is TGTGCCAGCAGAAGACTAGCGGGAGGTGGTTACGAGCAGTACTTC.

V and J are TRBV20-1 and TRBJ2-2; D uncertain. Germline CDR1 DFQATT, CDR2 SNEGSKA (reference sequence). The CDR3 is 14 amino acids. The germline V and J ends were trimmed by 1 base and 4 bases, with 10 bases remaining between them. This chain's CDR3 is CSARGGWSTGELFF. CDR3 DNA: TGCAGTGCTAGAGGGGGATGGAGCACCGGGGAGCTGTTTTTT.

This sequence joins TRBV29-1 and TRBJ1-1; TRBD1 might be the D (5 bases). The CDR3 sequence is 12 residues long. V lost 4 bases, J lost 5 bases, and 11 bases lay in between. Per germline, CDR1 SQVTM and CDR2 ANQGSEA. CDR3 coding DNA: TGCAGCGTTGTGGGGGGGAAGACTGAAGCTTTCTTT. This sequence encodes CSVVGGKTEAFF.

The V gene is TRBV2, the J gene TRBJ2-3; no clear D. The CDR3 is 10 residues long. Per germline, CDR1 SNHLY and CDR2 FYNNEI. V was cut by 8 bases and J by 4 bases, with 4 bases left in between. The DNA for the CDR3 is TGTGCCAGCGGCCCAGATACGCAGTATTTT. It translates to CASGPDTQYF.

J is TRBJ1-1 and V is TRBV29-1; the match to TRBD1 covers 7 bases. In germline, CDR1 is SQVTM, CDR2 ANQGSEA. CDR3 length equals 13 residues. J was trimmed by 4 bases and V by 7 bases; bases with no gene match: 9. Here the CDR3 DNA reads TGCAGCGCTGGGAACAGGGGAAGCACTGAAGCTTTCTTT. This sequence encodes CSAGNRGSTEAFF.

Only a few counts were recorded for this clonotype. V and J are TRBV10-3 and TRBJ2-3, with TRBD2 as a possible D gene (6 bases). The CDR3 has 14 residues. Per germline, CDR1 ENHRY and CDR2 SYGVKD. V was clipped by 5 bases and J by 0 bases, with 9 bases between them. The CDR3: CAISSGTSTDTQYF. The DNA for the CDR3 is TGTGCCATCAGTTCCGGGACTAGCACAGATACGCAGTATTTT.

This clonotype was observed a handful of times. The chain recombines TRBV28 with TRBJ2-3, with TRBD1 identical over 7 bases. Germline-derived CDR1 and CDR2 are MDHEN and SYDVKM. J lost 1 base, V lost 5 bases, and 12 bases had no gene match. This CDR3 region has 17 residues. CDR3 protein: CASSRDSRHGGTDTQYF. In DNA form, the CDR3 reads TGTGCCAGCAGTAGGGACAGTCGGCACGGTGGCACAGATACGCAGTATTTT.

The rearrangement joins TRBV6-5 to TRBJ1-1; D remains unclear. With 2 bases removed from V and 3 bases from J, the gap between germline ends came to 7 bases. Germline CDR1 reads MNHEY; CDR2 reads SVGAGI. CDR3 length: 13 amino acids. This chain's CDR3 is CASSYGSDTEAFF. CDR3 coding DNA: TGTGCCAGCAGTTACGGTTCCGACACTGAAGCTTTCTTT.

The rearrangement links TRBV20-1 to TRBJ1-4; TRBD1 might be the D (5 bases). Per germline, CDR1 DFQATT and CDR2 SNEGSKA (reference sequence). This CDR3 comprises 14 residues. V lost 2 bases, J lost 5 bases, and 12 bases lay in between. CDR3 region: CSARPLRGNEKLFF. The CDR3 DNA reads TGCAGTGCTAGACCCCTCCGGGGCAATGAAAAACTGTTTTTT.

The CDR3 nucleotides are TGTGCCAGCAGCTTAGAAGTCAGCTCTGGGGCCAACGTCCTGACTTTC. Translating it yields CASSLEVSSGANVLTF. The rearrangement uses TRBV7-2 and TRBJ2-6; D is unclear. Germline CDR1 reads SGHTA; CDR2 reads FQGNSA. The CDR3 consists of 16 residues. V lost 1 base to trimming and J lost 0 bases, with 7 bases between them. Full variable domain (missing parts from reference TRBV7-2 and TRBJ2-6): GAGVSQSPSNKVTEKGKDVELRCDPISGHTALYWYRQSLGQGLEFLIYFQGNSAPDKSGLPSDRFSAERTGGSVSTLTIQRTQQEDSAVYLCASSLEVSSGANVLTFGAGSRLTVL.

This clonotype was counted a few times. This chain links TRBV5-1 with TRBJ2-1; D ambiguous. V lost 3 bases to trimming and J lost 7 bases, with 11 bases between them. The CDR3 runs 13 residues. Germline V lookup: CDR1 SGHRS, CDR2 YFSETQ. CDR3 residues: CASSSAPENEQFF. CDR3 in DNA: TGCGCCAGCAGCTCGGCGCCGGAGAATGAGCAGTTCTTC.

This rearrangement joins TRBV7-3 to TRBJ1-1; weak D call: TRBD1 (6 bases). CDR3 length: 16 residues. V was pared by 4 bases and J by 4 bases, with 19 bases between. In germline, CDR1 is SGHTA, CDR2 FQGTGA. This CDR3 reads CASSSLTGETLTEAFF. Here the CDR3 DNA reads TGTGCCAGCAGCTCCTTGACAGGAGAAACTCTCACTGAAGCTTTCTTT.

The CDR3 protein is CASSPSRGTWDEKLFF. CDR3 sequence (DNA): TGTGCCAGCAGCCCGAGCAGGGGGACCTGGGATGAAAAACTGTTTTTT. This sequence joins TRBV7-2 and TRBJ1-4, with 7 bases identical to TRBD1. Germline assignment: CDR1 SGHTA and CDR2 FQGNSA. The trim removed 5 bases at V and 6 bases at J, leaving 12 bases unmatched. The CDR3 length is 16 residues.

This clonotype was seen a few times. This chain uses TRBV11-3 with TRBJ2-1, with TRBD2 identical over 12 bases. The CDR3 is made up of 15 amino acids. Germline-derived CDR1 and CDR2 are SGHNT and YENEEA. The junction had 7 bases not matched to a gene; V was cut back by 4 bases and J by 9 bases. The CDR3 sequence is CASSSTSGSYTEQFF. The CDR3 nucleotides are TGTGCCAGCAGCTCGACTAGCGGGAGTTATACTGAGCAGTTCTTC. Drawing the rest from reference TRBV11-3 and TRBJ2-1, the complete variable domain is EAGVVQSPRYKIIEKKQPVAFWCNPISGHNTLYWYLQNLGQGPELLIRYENEEAVDDSQLPKDRFSAERLKGVDSTLKIQPAELGDSAVYLCASSSTSGSYTEQFFGPGTRLTVL.